This is a list of T cell receptor beta chains from one sample in a study of human T cells and chemical hapten exposure. One entry per CDR3 protein results from TCRdb running MiXCR on the RACE reads. The repertoire holds more than 90,000 distinct CDR3 sequences, with over 9.5% as singletons. The specimen was whole blood, collected in connection with sensitization to the hapten diphenylcyclopropenone (DPC). Receptors were obtained from a woman in her thirties or forties with alopecia areata. Some clones in this sample may be carry-over from other donors' samples. CDR3s include the opening cysteine and the closing phenylalanine or tryptophan. Fields, in order: CDR3 protein, CDR3 DNA, D gene, J gene, clone size, V gene. A D gene is named only where the DNA matches it firmly. Where a row states a size, it is once, few, many or the class of an expanded clone; other rows omit it.

CDR3: CASSLVGQGVSQPQHF
DNA: TGTGCCAGCAGTTTAGTAGGGCAGGGGGTCAGTCAGCCCCAGCATTTT
D: TRBD1
J: TRBJ1-5
size: few
V: TRBV12-3/TRBV12-4

CDR3: CASSYTAGGGNQPQHF
DNA: TGTGCCAGCAGTTACACCGCAGGGGGCGGCAATCAGCCCCAGCATTTT
D: TRBD1
J: TRBJ1-5
size: NA
V: TRBV6-6

CDR3: CASSLYWGHRGTVAFF
DNA: TGTGCCAGCAGCTTATACTGGGGTCACAGGGGCACTGTAGCTTTCTTT
D: TRBD1
J: TRBJ1-1
size: many
V: TRBV13

CDR3: CASSSVLDGELFF
DNA: TGTGCCAGCAGCTCCGTCCTCGACGGGGAGCTGTTTTTT
D: NA
J: TRBJ2-2
size: NA
V: TRBV7-7

CDR3: CASSGGLGAYNEQFF
DNA: TGTGCCAGTAGTGGGGGCCTAGGGGCCTACAATGAGCAGTTCTTC
D: NA
J: TRBJ2-1
size: NA
V: TRBV19

CDR3: CASSDAKAFF
DNA: TGTGCCAGCAGTGACGCAAAAGCTTTCTTT
D: NA
J: TRBJ1-1
size: few
V: TRBV28

CDR3: CASSLDATGRAEAFF
DNA: TGTGCCAGCAGCTTAGACGCGACAGGGAGGGCTGAAGCTTTCTTT
D: TRBD1
J: TRBJ1-1
size: few
V: TRBV11-2

CDR3: CASQGGDTEAFF
DNA: TGTGCCTCACAGGGGGGGGACACTGAAGCTTTCTTT
D: TRBD1
J: TRBJ1-1
size: few
V: TRBV10-3

CDR3: CSVSKPPETGELFF
DNA: TGCAGTGTTTCAAAGCCCCCCGAGACCGGGGAGCTGTTTTTT
D: NA
J: TRBJ2-2
size: NA
V: TRBV20-1

CDR3: CASSYSRASSNYGYTF
DNA: TGTGCCAGCAGTTACTCGAGAGCATCATCTAACTATGGCTACACCTTC
D: NA
J: TRBJ1-2
size: many
V: TRBV6-2/TRBV6-3

CDR3: CASQRTGRGDTEAFF
DNA: TGCGCCAGTCAACGGACAGGGAGAGGGGACACTGAAGCTTTCTTT
D: TRBD1
J: TRBJ1-1
size: NA
V: TRBV5-1

CDR3: CASRGTSGGREQYF
DNA: TGTGCCAGCAGAGGGACTAGCGGGGGCCGGGAGCAGTACTTC
D: TRBD2
J: TRBJ2-7
size: NA
V: TRBV6-5

CDR3: CASSQVSGSYNSPLHF
DNA: TGCGCCAGCAGCCAAGTTAGTGGTTCCTATAATTCACCCCTCCACTTT
D: NA
J: TRBJ1-6
size: NA
V: TRBV4-3

CDR3: CASSETRGTRQPQHF
DNA: TGTGCCAGCAGTGAGACGCGAGGGACCAGGCAGCCCCAGCATTTT
D: NA
J: TRBJ1-5
size: few
V: TRBV2

CDR3: CASSPNRDPERAFF
DNA: TGTGCCAGCTCACCAAACCGGGACCCCGAGAGGGCTTTCTTT
D: NA
J: TRBJ1-1
size: few
V: TRBV18

CDR3: CASSFWGTNEKLFF
DNA: TGTGCCAGCAGTTTTTGGGGGACTAATGAAAAACTGTTTTTT
D: NA
J: TRBJ1-4
size: many
V: TRBV28

CDR3: CASSHRGDIAGYTF
DNA: TGTGCCAGCAGCCACCGTGGGGACATTGCTGGCTACACCTTC
D: NA
J: TRBJ1-2
size: many
V: TRBV3-1

CDR3: CASRAGQSYEQYF
DNA: TGTGCCAGCAGGGCGGGACAGAGCTACGAGCAGTACTTC
D: NA
J: TRBJ2-7
size: NA
V: TRBV5-4

CDR3: CASSGLQGKNIQYF
DNA: TGTGCCAGCAGCGGACTTCAGGGGAAAAACATTCAGTACTTC
D: NA
J: TRBJ2-4
size: NA
V: TRBV11-2

CDR3: CSVDVKAGGTEAFF
DNA: TGCAGCGTTGACGTTAAGGCAGGGGGCACTGAAGCTTTCTTT
D: TRBD1
J: TRBJ1-1
size: NA
V: TRBV29-1

CDR3: CASSLTGLSGYTF
DNA: TGCGCCAGCAGCTTGACAGGGCTCTCTGGCTACACCTTC
D: NA
J: TRBJ1-2
size: many
V: TRBV5-1

CDR3: CASSPPSRVLGQPQHF
DNA: TGTGCCAGCTCACCGCCGAGTCGGGTGTTGGGGCAGCCCCAGCATTTT
D: NA
J: TRBJ1-5
size: many
V: TRBV18

CDR3: CASNRLRGQETQYF
DNA: TGTGCCAGTAACAGGTTGAGGGGCCAAGAGACCCAGTACTTC
D: NA
J: TRBJ2-5
size: many
V: TRBV2

CDR3: CSASLGGSSPTQYF
DNA: TGCAGTGCTTCCCTAGGTGGCAGCTCCCCGACCCAGTACTTC
D: NA
J: TRBJ2-5
size: few
V: TRBV20-1

CDR3: CASSTSPGEETQYF
DNA: TGTGCCAGCAGTACATCCCCAGGGGAAGAGACCCAGTACTTC
D: NA
J: TRBJ2-5
size: NA
V: TRBV28

CDR3: CASSPSGTGNTGELFF
DNA: TGTGCCAGTAGTCCCTCCGGGACAGGGAACACCGGGGAGCTGTTTTTT
D: TRBD1
J: TRBJ2-2
size: many
V: TRBV19

CDR3: CASSPPHNEQFF
DNA: TGTGCCAGCAGCCCCCCTCACAATGAGCAGTTCTTC
D: NA
J: TRBJ2-1
size: few
V: TRBV12-3/TRBV12-4

CDR3: CASSLDGTGSNYGYTF
DNA: TGTGCCAGCAGCTTGGACGGGACAGGATCTAACTATGGCTACACCTTC
D: TRBD1
J: TRBJ1-2
size: few
V: TRBV5-4

CDR3: CASSLETDNNEKLFF
DNA: TGTGCCAGCAGTTTAGAGACTGATAATAATGAAAAACTGTTTTTT
D: NA
J: TRBJ1-4
size: few
V: TRBV12-3/TRBV12-4

CDR3: CASGLGPIDTQYF
DNA: TGTGCCAGCGGACTAGGGCCAATAGATACGCAGTATTTT
D: TRBD2
J: TRBJ2-3
size: few
V: TRBV7-8

CDR3: CSAPAGLAGGYNEQFF
DNA: TGCAGTGCCCCGGCGGGACTAGCGGGAGGGTACAATGAGCAGTTCTTC
D: TRBD2
J: TRBJ2-1
size: NA
V: TRBV20-1

CDR3: CSARTERVYNEQFF
DNA: TGCAGTGCTAGAACAGAAAGGGTTTACAATGAGCAGTTCTTC
D: NA
J: TRBJ2-1
size: few
V: TRBV20-1

CDR3: CASGLVPGGRTEAFF
DNA: TGTGCTAGTGGTTTGGTACCAGGGGGCAGGACTGAAGCTTTCTTT
D: TRBD1
J: TRBJ1-1
size: few
V: TRBV12-5

CDR3: CASSMNRGRLGNSPLHF
DNA: TGTGCCAGCAGCATGAACAGGGGGCGCCTAGGAAATTCACCCCTCCACTTT
D: TRBD1
J: TRBJ1-6
size: few
V: TRBV7-8

CDR3: CASSPGQGILYNEQFF
DNA: TGTGCCAGCTCACCAGGCCAGGGCATCCTCTACAATGAGCAGTTCTTC
D: NA
J: TRBJ2-1
size: many
V: TRBV18

CDR3: CASSPQTRGLFSDTQYF
DNA: TGTGCCAGCAGCCCTCAAACACGGGGACTTTTCTCAGATACGCAGTATTTT
D: NA
J: TRBJ2-3
size: NA
V: TRBV7-2

CDR3: CSARRPQGAGANVLTF
DNA: TGCAGTGCTAGAAGACCCCAGGGGGCTGGGGCCAACGTCCTGACTTTC
D: TRBD1
J: TRBJ2-6
size: many
V: TRBV20-1

CDR3: CASSSTSGMYEQYF
DNA: TGTGCCAGCAGCTCTACCAGCGGGATGTACGAGCAGTACTTC
D: TRBD2
J: TRBJ2-7
size: NA
V: TRBV11-2

CDR3: CASSYSSRSSSYEQYF
DNA: TGTGCCAGCAGTTACTCGAGTCGATCCAGCTCCTACGAGCAGTACTTC
D: NA
J: TRBJ2-7
size: many
V: TRBV6-5

CDR3: CASSDGFGRNYGYTF
DNA: TGTGCCAGCAGTGATGGTTTCGGGCGTAACTATGGCTACACCTTC
D: NA
J: TRBJ1-2
size: many
V: TRBV2

CDR3: CASSVRPPAGAGTDTQYF
DNA: TGTGCCAGCAGTGTAAGGCCCCCAGCGGGAGCGGGCACAGATACGCAGTATTTT
D: TRBD2
J: TRBJ2-3
size: few
V: TRBV2

CDR3: CASSHRADTQYF
DNA: TGTGCCAGCAGCCATAGAGCAGATACGCAGTATTTT
D: NA
J: TRBJ2-3
size: few
V: TRBV3-1

CDR3: CSARHDREREKLFF
DNA: TGCAGTGCTCGACACGACAGGGAGCGTGAAAAACTGTTTTTT
D: TRBD1
J: TRBJ1-4
size: NA
V: TRBV20-1